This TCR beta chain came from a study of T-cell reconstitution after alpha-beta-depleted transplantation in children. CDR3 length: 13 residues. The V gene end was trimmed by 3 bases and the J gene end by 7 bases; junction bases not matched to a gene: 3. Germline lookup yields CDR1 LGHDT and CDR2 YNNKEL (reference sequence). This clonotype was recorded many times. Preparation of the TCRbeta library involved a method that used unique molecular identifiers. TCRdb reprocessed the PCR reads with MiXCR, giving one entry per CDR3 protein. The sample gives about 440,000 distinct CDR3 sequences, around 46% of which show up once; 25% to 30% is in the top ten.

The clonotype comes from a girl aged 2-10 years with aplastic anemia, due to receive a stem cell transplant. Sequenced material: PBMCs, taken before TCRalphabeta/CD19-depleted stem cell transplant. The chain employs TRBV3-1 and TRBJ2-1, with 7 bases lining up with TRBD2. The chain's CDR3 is CASSHPAGNEQFF. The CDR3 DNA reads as TGTGCCAGCAGCCACCCAGCGGGAAATGAGCAGTTCTTC.